The T cell receptor beta chain described here comes from a study of T cell changes during pregnancy in multiple sclerosis. Generated by immunoSEQ multiplex PCR, the TCRdb table keeps only in-frame clones and is missing some. The table has about 46,000 clones, around 95% seen once; the top ten hold roughly 3.9%. V shed 0 bases, J shed 7 bases, and the junction held 7 bases outside the gene matches. The CDR3 extends over 16 amino acids. The V gene's germline CDR1 is LNHDA and CDR2 SQIVND (reference sequence). The clonotype comes from a female donor with multiple sclerosis, enrolled in a pregnancy study. The sequencing used CD8+ T cells from peripheral blood mononuclear cells, collected after pregnancy. J is TRBJ1-1 and V is TRBV19; the match to TRBD1 covers 11 bases. The CDR3 bases are TGTGCCAGTAGTATAGACCGGGACAGGGGGAAAGGTGAAGCTTTCTTT. Residues: CASSIDRDRGKGEAFF. Full variable domain (remainder filled in from reference TRBV19 and TRBJ1-1): DGGITQSPKYLFRKEGQNVTLSCEQNLNHDAMYWYRQDPGQGLRLIYYSQIVNDFQKGDIAEGYSVSREKKESFPLTVTSAQKNPTAFYLCASSIDRDRGKGEAFFGQGTRLTVV.